These 8 T cell receptor beta chains were all obtained from the same sample, sequenced in a study of CD8 T cells in ankylosing spondylitis. Study-wide findings and caveats: Blood from ankylosing spondylitis patients appeared to carry a characteristic roughly 8-variant TCR beta motif.

Their antigens remain unidentified. TCRdb reprocessed the 5' RACE reads with MiXCR, giving one entry per CDR3 protein. The data contain 700,000 to 1,000,000 distinct CDR3 sequences, about 11% of them seen just once; the ten biggest clones take up 0.51%. Sequencing input: blood, either unsorted or a sorted T cell fraction (not recorded which). These receptors originate from a male donor with ankylosing spondylitis.

This clonotype showed up many times. The CDR3, as DNA: TGCAGTGCTAGCTCCTATAATTCACCCCTCCACTTT. It specifies CSASSYNSPLHF. The rearrangement joins TRBV20-1 to TRBJ1-6, with D unclear. Trimming cost V 3 bases and J 0 bases, with 0 bases left between them. CDR3 length equals 12 residues. The V gene's germline CDR1 is DFQATT and CDR2 SNEGSKA (reference sequence).

The chain couples TRBV20-1 to TRBJ2-7, with 7 bases aligning to TRBD2. The length of the CDR3 is 15 residues. The junction had 10 bases not matched to a gene; V was cut back by 5 bases and J by 0 bases. Per germline, CDR1 DFQATT and CDR2 SNEGSKA (reference sequence). This chain's CDR3 is CSAEHPSGSSYEQYF. Here the CDR3 DNA reads TGCAGTGCTGAACACCCTAGCGGCAGCTCCTACGAGCAGTACTTC.

The chain links TRBV18 to TRBJ2-3; 11 bases align to TRBD1. This CDR3 spans 14 amino acids. Germline CDR1 and CDR2: KGHSH and LQKENI. V lost 3 bases, J lost 6 bases, and 2 bases stayed unmatched. The CDR3 loop reads CASSPGTGGDTQYF. The CDR3, as DNA: TGTGCCAGCTCACCCGGGACAGGGGGTGATACGCAGTATTTT. The full variable domain, completed using reference TRBV18 and TRBJ2-3, is NAGVMQNPRHLVRRRGQEARLRCSPMKGHSHVYWYRQLPEEGLKFMVYLQKENIIDESGMPKERFSAEFPKEGPSILRIQQVVRGDSAAYFCASSPGTGGDTQYFGPGTRLTVL.

The V call is TRBV5-1, the J call TRBJ2-5, with D maybe TRBD1 (5 bases). The CDR3 is 15 residues long. Germline assignment: CDR1 SGHRS and CDR2 YFSETQ. V lost 0 bases and J lost 1, with 10 bases in between. In DNA, the CDR3 is TGCGCCAGCAGCTTGGTAGGGGCCAGCCAAGAGACCCAGTACTTC. Translation: CASSLVGASQETQYF.

The V call is TRBV6-2 or TRBV6-3, the J call TRBJ1-5; D is perhaps TRBD1 (5 bases). V lost 5 bases to trimming and J lost 0 bases, with 20 bases between them. Germline V gives CDR1 MNHEY, CDR2 SVGEGT. The CDR3 covers 18 residues. The CDR3 coding sequence is TGTGCCAGCAGTCGACTGGGACCGGGCGTAAATAGCAATCAGCCCCAGCATTTT. This gives the protein CASSRLGPGVNSNQPQHF.

This rearrangement joins TRBV18 to TRBJ2-1; the match to TRBD2 covers 7 bases. Germline V gives CDR1 KGHSH, CDR2 LQKENI. The CDR3 consists of 13 residues. J gave up 11 bases and V 0 bases, and 4 bases lay outside the gene matches. The CDR3 bases are TGTGCCAGCTCACCACCGGGGGGGGTTCAGCAGTTCTTC. Translating gives CASSPPGGVQQFF.

The chain links TRBV5-6 to TRBJ1-2; 8 bases are a match to TRBD1. This CDR3 comprises 14 residues. CDR1 SGHDT and CDR2 YYEEEE come from the germline V gene. V lost 0 bases to trimming and J lost 12 bases; unmatched junction nucleotides: 10. The CDR3 DNA follows: TGTGCCAGCAGCTTGGGACCGACAGGGGTGGGAAACACCTTC. It encodes CASSLGPTGVGNTF.

This clonotype was detected only a few times. The chain uses TRBV4-2 and TRBJ2-3; D unresolved. The CDR3 extends over 16 amino acids. Germline values: CDR1 LGHNA, CDR2 YNFKEQ. Trimming took off 2 bases at V and 4 bases at J, with 16 bases between the two ends. CDR3 residues: CASSQLNGGKADTQYF. CDR3 nucleotide sequence: TGTGCCAGCAGCCAACTTAACGGCGGTAAGGCAGATACGCAGTATTTT.